These 10 T cell receptor beta chains were sequenced from one sample in a study of blood T cell repertoires in COVID-19. Sequencing was performed with immunoSEQ multiplex PCR; in TCRdb, only in-frame clones are kept and a portion is missing. The data contain around 460,000 clones, about 90% of them singletons. What was sequenced was peripheral blood. Receptors were obtained from a man younger than 35 with COVID-19, enrolled during active disease.

The rearrangement links TRBV19 to TRBJ2-1, with 9 bases identical to TRBD2. This CDR3 is 14 amino acids long. With V trimmed by 7 bases and J by 6 bases, 7 bases remained unmatched. Germline values: CDR1 LNHDA, CDR2 SQIVND (reference sequence). The CDR3 bases are TGTGCCAGTACCCTCGGGACTAGCCGCAATGAGCAGTTCTTC. Amino acids: CASTLGTSRNEQFF. The whole variable domain, remainder taken from reference TRBV19 and TRBJ2-1, is DGGITQSPKYLFRKEGQNVTLSCEQNLNHDAMYWYRQDPGQGLRLIYYSQIVNDFQKGDIAEGYSVSREKKESFPLTVTSAQKNPTAFYLCASTLGTSRNEQFFGPGTRLTVL.

V and J are TRBV2 and TRBJ1-5; possibly TRBD1 for D (5 bases). The CDR3 spans 12 residues. CDR1 and CDR2 from the germline V gene are SNHLY and FYNNEI. Trimming removed 7 bases from V and 9 bases from J, with 13 bases in between. The CDR3 spells CASKSGTWPQHF. CDR3 DNA: TGTGCCAGCAAGAGCGGGACTTGGCCCCAGCATTTT.

The chain uses TRBV28 and TRBJ1-6, with D possibly being TRBD1 (5 bases). The CDR3 extends over 17 amino acids. The germline gives CDR1 MDHEN, CDR2 SYDVKM. Between the trimmed V and J ends, which lost 8 bases and 0 bases, there was a span of 17 bases. In DNA form, the CDR3 reads TGTGCCAGCGGGGCGGACGTAAGAAGCTCCTATAATTCACCCCTCCACTTT. It translates to CASGADVRSSYNSPLHF.

The chain uses TRBV5-6 and TRBJ1-6; D is unresolved. Between the trimmed V and J ends, which lost 4 bases and 2 bases, there was a span of 16 bases. CDR3 length: 17 amino acids. Germline V gene data show CDR1 as SGHDT and CDR2 as YYEEEE. The CDR3 is CASSQRAGEPYNSPLHF. The CDR3 coding sequence is TGTGCCAGCAGCCAACGGGCGGGAGAACCCTATAATTCACCCCTCCACTTT.

Only one count was recorded for this clone. The rearrangement uses TRBV2 and TRBJ2-1; D remains ambiguous. Trimming stripped 4 bases from V and 0 bases from J, with 16 bases between. Germline V gene lookup returns CDR1 SNHLY and CDR2 FYNNEI. CDR3 length equals 17 residues. Here the CDR3 DNA reads TGTGCCAGCAGTGGTGGGCAGTTCCCGAGCTCCTACAATGAGCAGTTCTTC. Translating gives CASSGGQFPSSYNEQFF.

The chain carries TRBV27 and TRBJ2-1, with D possibly being TRBD2 (5 bases). This CDR3 is built from 16 residues. Trimming cost V 2 bases and J 2 bases, with 13 bases left between them. CDR1 and CDR2 (germline): MNHEY, SMNVEV (reference sequence). This chain's CDR3 is CASSLGWEFPYNEQFF. CDR3 sequence (DNA): TGTGCCAGCAGTTTAGGCTGGGAGTTCCCCTACAATGAGCAGTTCTTC.

This chain uses TRBV5-4 with TRBJ1-6; TRBD1 is a possible D gene (6 bases). The CDR3 is 17 amino acids. The V and J ends lost 1 base and 3 bases respectively, with 14 bases between them. The germline V gene encodes CDR1 SGHNT and CDR2 YYREEE (reference sequence). The CDR3 coding sequence is TGTGCCAGCAGCTTGAGTGCAGGGGAGTTCTATAATTCACCCCTCCACTTT. Protein product: CASSLSAGEFYNSPLHF. Combining the CDR3 with reference TRBV5-4 and TRBJ1-6 gives the whole variable domain ETGVTQSPTHLIKTRGQQVTLRCSSQSGHNTVSWYQQALGQGPQFIFQYYREEENGRGNFPPRFSGLQFPNYSSELNVNALELDDSALYLCASSLSAGEFYNSPLHFGNGTRLTVT.

This chain connects TRBV6-6 to TRBJ2-7, with TRBD2 identical over 8 bases. Trimming took 5 bases from V and 2 from J; bases not matched to a gene: 14. There are 17 residues in the CDR3. Germline assignment: CDR1 MNHNY and CDR2 SVGAGI (reference sequence). CDR3 sequence reads: CASSRTGAGGFTYEQYF. CDR3 nucleotides: TGTGCCAGCAGTCGCACGGGGGCGGGGGGCTTTACCTACGAGCAGTACTTC.

The rearrangement links TRBV7-9 to TRBJ2-3, with D maybe TRBD2 (7 bases). V was trimmed by 3 bases and J by 4 bases, leaving 26 bases between them. The CDR3 length is 19 residues. CDR1 and CDR2 from the germline V gene are SEHNR and FQNEAQ (reference sequence). CDR3 loop: CASSLGDTTPTSPADTQYF. CDR3 DNA sequence: TGTGCCAGCAGCTTGGGGGACACTACCCCGACTAGCCCCGCAGATACGCAGTATTTT. Drawing the rest from reference TRBV7-9 and TRBJ2-3, the complete variable domain is DTGVSQNPRHKITKRGQNVTFRCDPISEHNRLYWYRQTLGQGPEFLTYFQNEAQLEKSRLLSDRFSAERPKGSFSTLEIQRTEQGDSAMYLCASSLGDTTPTSPADTQYFGPGTRLTVL.

The V and J genes are TRBV6-5 and TRBJ2-7; 8 bases map to TRBD2. The ends lost 6 bases at V and 5 bases at J; junction bases unmatched: 9. This CDR3 has 14 amino acids. Looked up from germline, CDR1 is MNHEY and CDR2 is SVGAGI. CDR3 DNA sequence: TGTGCCAGCAGCGACGGGGGGGCGATCCACGAGCAGTACTTC. Translating gives CASSDGGAIHEQYF.